This T cell receptor beta chain was sequenced during a study of blood T cell repertoires in COVID-19. Study context: From the United States, Italy and Spain came samples of acute and convalescent COVID-19. PBMCs, B-cell-depleted T cells, or T cells were the source of the cDNA or gDNA that made up the material.

Generated by immunoSEQ multiplex PCR, the TCRdb table keeps only in-frame clones and is missing some. In the table there are about 200,000 clones, 89% of which are singletons. Germline V gives CDR1 SGDLS, CDR2 YYNGEE. This CDR3 comprises 14 residues. The V and J ends lost 0 bases and 0 bases respectively, with 6 bases between them. Cohorts were assigned according to the clinical history that participants reported. Cohort 3 donors counted as recovered after two negative PCRs, clearance, or resolved symptoms. The origin of this receptor is a woman aged 18-30 years who had recovered from COVID-19. The specimen was PBMCs or T cells enriched from blood (not recorded which). The chain joins TRBV9 to TRBJ1-1, with D tentatively TRBD1 (6 bases). DNA of the CDR3: TGTGCCAGCAGCGTAGGGACAGTGAACACTGAAGCTTTCTTT. This sequence encodes CASSVGTVNTEAFF.